Listed here is a single T cell receptor beta chain. At one boundary the junction diverges from the germline segment, which might be a read error. Produced via immunoSEQ multiplex PCR; TCRdb's table is partial and in-frame only. The data hold some 450,000 clones, with about 90% observed a single time. CDR3 length equals 12 residues. CDR1 and CDR2 (germline): SNHLY, FYNNEI. The data were obtained in a study of blood T cell repertoires in COVID-19. Study overall: The analysed material was cDNA or gDNA that came from T cells, B-cell-depleted T cells, or PBMCs.

Seattle researchers signed up patients amid active infection and tracked them longitudinally. Sequenced: peripheral blood. The TCR comes from a man aged 18 to 30 with COVID-19, enrolled during active disease. The V and J genes are TRBV2 and TRBJ2-1, with 11 bases fitting TRBD2. CDR3 loop: CATSSGGDEQFF. In nucleotides, the CDR3 is TGTGCCACCAGTAGCGGGGGGGATGAGCAGTTCTTC.